Following are 23 T cell receptor beta chains from one sample sequenced in a study of technical replicates of blood from a handful of donors. The table came from immunoSEQ multiplex PCR; TCRdb's copy has only in-frame clones and leaves some out. The data show some 15,000 clones, with approximately 86% seen just once and approximately 10% held by the top ten. The sample was PBMCs. The source of these receptors is a human donor in good health.

The V gene is TRBV5-1, the J gene TRBJ2-1; 11 positions match TRBD2. The CDR3 loop spans 14 amino acids. V was clipped by 6 bases and J by 3 bases; unmatched bases: 2. Germline V CDR1 and CDR2: SGHRS, YFSETQ. The CDR3: CASNLAGGYNEQFF. The CDR3 coding sequence is TGCGCCAGCAACCTAGCGGGGGGCTACAATGAGCAGTTCTTC.

The gene calls are TRBV7-2 and TRBJ1-2; D ambiguous. Trimming left V 1 base short and J 8 bases short, with 17 bases between. Germline loops: CDR1 SGHTA, CDR2 FQGNSA. This CDR3 is 15 amino acids long. The CDR3, as DNA: TGTGCCAGCAGCTTAGGTCCGGGTCTAGGTTCGGGCTACACCTTC. Amino acids: CASSLGPGLGSGYTF.

The rearrangement joins TRBV6-5 to TRBJ1-1; tentatively, D is TRBD1 (5 bases). The CDR3 consists of 14 residues. The germline V gene encodes CDR1 MNHEY and CDR2 SVGAGI. V dropped 0 bases and J dropped 1 base, with 6 bases sitting between them. This CDR3 reads CASSYSGENTEAFF. CDR3 DNA: TGTGCCAGCAGTTACTCAGGGGAGAACACTGAAGCTTTCTTT.

The V call is TRBV7-3, the J call TRBJ2-5; D call uncertain. CDR3 size: 13 residues. Germline V gene data show CDR1 as SGHTA and CDR2 as FQGTGA. Trimming pared 2 bases from V and 5 bases from J, leaving 9 bases between. CDR3 nucleotide sequence: TGTGCCAGCAGCTTACAGCGTTGGGAGACCCAGTACTTC. Protein: CASSLQRWETQYF.

This chain joins TRBV7-9 and TRBJ2-7, with 8 nucleotides matching TRBD2. Germline values: CDR1 SEHNR, CDR2 FQNEAQ (reference sequence). Unmatched junction bases numbered 6, after V lost 4 bases and J lost 1 base. CDR3 length equals 15 residues. The CDR3 bases are TGTGCCAGCAGCTATAGCGGGATGACGTCCTACGAGCAGTACTTC. This codes for CASSYSGMTSYEQYF.

The chain uses TRBV27 and TRBJ2-7, with D possibly matching TRBD2 (7 bases). V was pared by 5 bases and J by 2 bases, with 16 bases between. CDR3 size: 15 residues. The germline V gene encodes CDR1 MNHEY and CDR2 SMNVEV (reference sequence). The CDR3 DNA sequence: TGTGCCAGCAGTCCTAAGGGGGGAGGGGCCTACGAGCAGTACTTC. It yields the protein CASSPKGGGAYEQYF.

The chain recombines TRBV6-1 with TRBJ2-1; no clear D. The germline V gene has CDR1 MNHNS and CDR2 SASEGT. The CDR3 is 16 residues long. Trimming cost V 2 bases and J 0 bases, with 11 bases left between them. The DNA for the CDR3 is TGTGCCAGCAGTGAATATGGCACCTCCTCCTACAATGAGCAGTTCTTC. It translates to CASSEYGTSSYNEQFF.

V gene TRBV19 combines with J gene TRBJ2-2; TRBD2 matches at 13 bases. V was clipped by 5 bases and J by 4 bases; unmatched bases: 4. CDR3 size: 16 residues. From germline, CDR1 is LNHDA and CDR2 SQIVND (reference sequence). The CDR3 sequence is CASSSLAGGRTGELFF. The CDR3 nucleotides read TGTGCCAGTAGTTCACTAGCGGGAGGGCGCACCGGGGAGCTGTTTTTT.

The chain is built from TRBV28 and TRBJ1-5; a possible D gene is TRBD1 (6 bases). V lost 6 bases to trimming and J lost 4 bases, with 16 bases between them. Germline CDR1 MDHEN, CDR2 SYDVKM. The CDR3 sequence is 15 residues long. In DNA, the CDR3 is TGTGCCAGCAGCTGGGGGCAGGCGAAGAATCAGCCCCAGCATTTT. Translation gives CASSWGQAKNQPQHF.

The V and J genes are TRBV6-1 and TRBJ2-7, with TRBD2 identical over 8 bases. With 3 bases clipped from V and 2 bases from J, the junction kept 3 bases outside the gene matches. The CDR3 spans 14 residues. Germline lookup yields CDR1 MNHNS and CDR2 SASEGT. CDR3 residues: CASSDTGGAYEQYF. The DNA for the CDR3 is TGTGCCAGCAGTGACACGGGGGGGGCCTACGAGCAGTACTTC.

The chain combines TRBV2 with TRBJ1-2, with 7 bases lining up with TRBD1. Germline CDR1 SNHLY, CDR2 FYNNEI. The CDR3 sequence is 23 residues long. The junction had 34 bases not matched to a gene; V was cut back by 2 bases and J by 7 bases. CDR3 nucleotides: TGTGCCAGCAGTGAAAATCTGAGGGGTAGCTGGGGACAGATTATTTTAACTATGCTTGGCTACACCTTC. It yields the protein CASSENLRGSWGQIILTMLGYTF.

The table lists this clone with a count of one. V gene TRBV6-1 combines with J gene TRBJ2-3; 8 bases align to TRBD2. This CDR3 spans 16 amino acids. The V and J ends lost 4 bases and 1 base, in that order; junction bases with no gene match: 7. CDR1 is MNHNS, CDR2 SASEGT, per germline. CDR3 sequence: CASSGWGGRRTDTQYF. As DNA, the CDR3 is TGTGCCAGCAGTGGGTGGGGCGGGAGGCGCACAGATACGCAGTATTTT.

The chain has TRBV10-2 and TRBJ2-7; TRBD2 might be the D (5 bases). This CDR3 is 11 amino acids long. Per the germline V gene, CDR1 is WSHSY and CDR2 is SAAADI. V shed 8 bases and J shed 1 base, with 6 bases lying between them. CDR3 sequence (DNA): TGCGCCAGCGAGGGATCCTACGAGCAGTACTTC. Amino acid sequence: CASEGSYEQYF.

This chain connects TRBV7-8 to TRBJ2-1; 7 positions match TRBD2. The CDR3 loop spans 15 amino acids. Germline V gives CDR1 SGHVS, CDR2 FQNEAQ. Trimming cost V 5 bases and J 9 bases; bases outside gene matches: 13. The CDR3 nucleotides read TGTGCCAGCAGCATTAGCGCGGGAGCGGATGGTGAGCAGTTCTTC. This gives the protein CASSISAGADGEQFF.

V is TRBV11-3 and J is TRBJ2-2, with 7 bases fitting TRBD1. The CDR3 spans 14 residues. Trimming removed 6 bases from V and 6 bases from J; junction bases left unmatched: 7. In germline, CDR1 is SGHNT, CDR2 YENEEA. This chain's CDR3 is CASSRNQGAGELFF. In DNA, the CDR3 is TGTGCCAGCAGTCGAAATCAGGGGGCCGGGGAGCTGTTTTTT.

The chain links TRBV12-5 to TRBJ1-3; D gene unclear. This CDR3 spans 15 amino acids. The V end lost 5 bases, the J end lost 0 bases, and 11 bases lay between the germline ends. From germline, CDR1 is LGHNT and CDR2 FRNRAP. DNA for the CDR3: TGTGCTAGTGGTCTAGGTTCATCCTCTGGAAACACCATATATTTT. Its translation: CASGLGSSSGNTIYF.

This clone was seen just once. This rearrangement joins TRBV5-1 to TRBJ2-2; 11 bases align to TRBD1. Germline-derived CDR1 and CDR2 are SGHRS and YFSETQ. The CDR3 has 19 residues. V was pared by 4 bases and J by 2 bases, with 13 bases of the junction left unmatched. CDR3 nucleotides: TGCGCCAGCAGCGTGTCCCCCTCTAGGACAGGGGGCAACACCGGGGAGCTGTTTTTT. Translation: CASSVSPSRTGGNTGELFF.

This sequence joins TRBV2 and TRBJ1-5; TRBD1 matches at 7 bases. After removal of 4 bases from V and 6 bases from J, the junction contained 6 bases not matched to a gene. The CDR3 is 14 residues long. The germline CDR1 and CDR2 sequences are SNHLY and FYNNEI. Written as DNA, the CDR3 is TGTGCCAGCAGTGTCGGGCAGGGGGGTCAGCCCCAGCATTTT. Translating it yields CASSVGQGGQPQHF. The entire variable domain, with the rest obtained from reference TRBV2 and TRBJ1-5, is as follows: EPEVTQTPSHQVTQMGQEVILRCVPISNHLYFYWYRQILGQKVEFLVSFYNNEISEKSEIFDDQFSVERPDGSNFTLKIRSTKLEDSAMYFCASSVGQGGQPQHFGDGTRLSIL.

V gene TRBV7-8 combines with J gene TRBJ2-5, with TRBD1 matching 9 bases. This CDR3 has 14 residues. In germline, CDR1 is SGHVS, CDR2 FQNEAQ. V lost 4 bases, J lost 4 bases, and 4 bases stayed unmatched. CDR3 residues: CASSSGTGRETQYF. As DNA, the CDR3 is TGTGCCAGCAGCTCCGGGACAGGGAGAGAGACCCAGTACTTC.

J is TRBJ1-4 and V is TRBV10-1, with 7 bases that match TRBD1. The CDR3 contains 15 residues. The germline V gene encodes CDR1 WNHNN and CDR2 SYGVQD (reference sequence). With 4 bases clipped from V and 0 bases from J, the junction kept 2 bases outside the gene matches. The DNA of the CDR3 is TGCGCCAGCAGTGCAGGACAGGCAACTAATGAAAAACTGTTTTTT. Protein: CASSAGQATNEKLFF.

DNA for the CDR3: TGTGCCAGCAGCTTGACTAGCTTAGTCGGGGAGCTGTTTTTT. Protein: CASSLTSLVGELFF. The chain employs TRBV5-5 and TRBJ2-2; weak D call: TRBD2 (6 bases). The V end lost 1 base, the J end lost 7 bases, and 11 bases lay between the germline ends. CDR3 length equals 14 residues. Germline V gene lookup returns CDR1 SGHKS and CDR2 YYEKEE (reference sequence). Using reference TRBV5-5 and TRBJ2-2 for the parts outside the CDR3, the full variable domain is DAGVTQSPTHLIKTRGQQVTLRCSPISGHKSVSWYQQVLGQGPQFIFQYYEKEERGRGNFPDRFSARQFPNYSSELNVNALLLGDSALYLCASSLTSLVGELFFGEGSRLTVL.

The chain is built from TRBV11-2 and TRBJ2-7; D gene ambiguous. The V gene lost 5 bases and the J gene lost 5 bases, with 16 bases spanning the gap. Germline CDR1 is SGHAT and CDR2 is FQNNGV. The CDR3 runs to 14 residues. In DNA, the CDR3 is TGTGCCAGCAGCCCCCTGAGTCCAGGCGACGAGCAGTACTTC. Protein product: CASSPLSPGDEQYF.

The V gene is TRBV5-1, the J gene TRBJ2-3; TRBD2 might be the D (6 bases). Per the germline V gene, CDR1 is SGHRS and CDR2 is YFSETQ. Trimming took off 2 bases at V and 2 bases at J, with 12 bases between the two ends. The CDR3 sequence is 15 residues long. Here the CDR3 reads CASSLGAGYTDTQYF. The CDR3, as DNA: TGCGCCAGCAGCTTAGGTGCGGGATACACAGATACGCAGTATTTT.